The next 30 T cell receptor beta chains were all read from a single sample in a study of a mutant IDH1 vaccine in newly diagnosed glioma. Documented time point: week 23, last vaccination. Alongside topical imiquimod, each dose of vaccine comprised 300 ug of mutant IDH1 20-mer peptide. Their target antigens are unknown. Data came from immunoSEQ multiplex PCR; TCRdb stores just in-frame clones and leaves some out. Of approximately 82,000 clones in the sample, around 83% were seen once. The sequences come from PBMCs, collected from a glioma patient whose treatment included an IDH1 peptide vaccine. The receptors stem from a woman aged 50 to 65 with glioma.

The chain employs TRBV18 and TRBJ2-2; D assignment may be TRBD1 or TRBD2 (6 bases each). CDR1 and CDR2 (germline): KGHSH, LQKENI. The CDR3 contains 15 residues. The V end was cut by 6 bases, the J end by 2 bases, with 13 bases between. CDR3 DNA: TGTGCCAGCTCCCTCGGAGGGGGAAACACCGGGGAGCTGTTTTTT. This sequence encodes CASSLGGGNTGELFF.

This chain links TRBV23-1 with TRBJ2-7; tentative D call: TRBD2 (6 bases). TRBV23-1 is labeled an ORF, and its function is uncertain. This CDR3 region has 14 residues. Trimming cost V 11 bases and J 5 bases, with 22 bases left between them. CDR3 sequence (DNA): TGCGCCGTGCACGAGGAGGGCCAAGTCGACGAGCAGTACTTC. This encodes CAVHEEGQVDEQYF.

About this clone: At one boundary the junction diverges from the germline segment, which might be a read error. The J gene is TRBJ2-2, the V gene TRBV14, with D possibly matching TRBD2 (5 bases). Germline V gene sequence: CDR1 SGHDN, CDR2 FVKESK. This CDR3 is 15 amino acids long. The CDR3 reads CASSQLTSIAGELLF. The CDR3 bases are TGTGCCAGCAGCCAGCTGACCTCCATTGCCGGGGAGCTGCTTTTT.

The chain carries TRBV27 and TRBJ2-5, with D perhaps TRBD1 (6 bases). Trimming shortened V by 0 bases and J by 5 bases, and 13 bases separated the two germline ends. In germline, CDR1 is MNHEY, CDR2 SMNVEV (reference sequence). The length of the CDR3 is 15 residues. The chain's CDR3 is CASSLSPQGRETQYF. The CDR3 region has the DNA TGTGCCAGCAGTTTATCCCCTCAGGGGCGGGAGACCCAGTACTTC.

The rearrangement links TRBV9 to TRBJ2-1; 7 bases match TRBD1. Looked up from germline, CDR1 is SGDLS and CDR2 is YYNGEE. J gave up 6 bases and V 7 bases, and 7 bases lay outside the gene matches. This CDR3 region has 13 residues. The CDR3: CASGTVNRNEQFF. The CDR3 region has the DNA TGTGCCAGCGGGACAGTTAATCGCAATGAGCAGTTCTTC.

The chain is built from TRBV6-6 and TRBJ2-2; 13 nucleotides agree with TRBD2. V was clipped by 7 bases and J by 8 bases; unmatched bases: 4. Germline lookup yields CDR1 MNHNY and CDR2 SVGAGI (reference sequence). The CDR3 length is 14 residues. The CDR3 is CASKLAGGGGELFF. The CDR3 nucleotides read TGTGCCAGCAAACTAGCGGGAGGGGGAGGGGAGCTGTTTTTT.

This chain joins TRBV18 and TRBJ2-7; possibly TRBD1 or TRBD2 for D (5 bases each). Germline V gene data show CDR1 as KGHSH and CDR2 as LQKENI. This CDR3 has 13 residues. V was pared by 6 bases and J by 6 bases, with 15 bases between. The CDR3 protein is CASSRDPLSEQYF. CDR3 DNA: TGTGCCAGCTCCCGGGACCCCCTAAGCGAGCAGTACTTC.

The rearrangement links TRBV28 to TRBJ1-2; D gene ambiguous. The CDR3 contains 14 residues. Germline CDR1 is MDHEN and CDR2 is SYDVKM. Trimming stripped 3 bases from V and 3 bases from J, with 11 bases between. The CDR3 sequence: CASSFPQRDYGYTF. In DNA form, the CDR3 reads TGTGCCAGCAGTTTCCCACAAAGAGACTATGGCTACACCTTC.

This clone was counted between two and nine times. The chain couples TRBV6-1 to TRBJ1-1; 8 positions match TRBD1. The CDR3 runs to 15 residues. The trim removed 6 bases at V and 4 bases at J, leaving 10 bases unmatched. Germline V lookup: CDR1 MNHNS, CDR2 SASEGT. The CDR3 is CASRSVQGAPTEAFF. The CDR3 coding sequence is TGTGCCAGCAGGAGCGTCCAGGGGGCGCCCACTGAAGCTTTCTTT.

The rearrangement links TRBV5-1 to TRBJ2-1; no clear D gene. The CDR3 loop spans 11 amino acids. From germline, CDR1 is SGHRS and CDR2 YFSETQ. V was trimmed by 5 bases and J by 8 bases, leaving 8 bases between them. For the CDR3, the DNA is TGCGCCAGCAGTTTTGGGGATGAGCAGTTCTTC. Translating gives CASSFGDEQFF.

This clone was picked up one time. The CDR3 region has the DNA TGTGCCAGCACCCCTCGTTCGGGCTCCTACGAGCAGTACTTC. Protein sequence: CASTPRSGSYEQYF. The V gene is TRBV6-5, the J gene TRBJ2-7, with D uncertain. This CDR3 region has 14 residues. With 7 bases removed from V and 0 bases from J, the gap between germline ends came to 13 bases. Germline lookup yields CDR1 MNHEY and CDR2 SVGAGI.

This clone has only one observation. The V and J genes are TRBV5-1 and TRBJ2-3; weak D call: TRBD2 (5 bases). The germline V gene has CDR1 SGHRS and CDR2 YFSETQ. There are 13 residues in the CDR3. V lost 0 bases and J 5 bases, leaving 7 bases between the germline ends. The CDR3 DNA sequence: TGCGCCAGCAGCTTGGGAGGGAGAGATACGCAGTATTTT. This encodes CASSLGGRDTQYF.

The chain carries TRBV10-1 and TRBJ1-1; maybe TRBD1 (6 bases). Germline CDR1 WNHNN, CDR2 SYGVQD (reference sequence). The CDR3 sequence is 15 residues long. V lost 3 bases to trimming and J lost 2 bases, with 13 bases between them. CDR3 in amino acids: CASSDSTGHNTEAFF. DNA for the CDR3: TGCGCCAGCAGTGACTCCACAGGGCACAACACTGAAGCTTTCTTT.

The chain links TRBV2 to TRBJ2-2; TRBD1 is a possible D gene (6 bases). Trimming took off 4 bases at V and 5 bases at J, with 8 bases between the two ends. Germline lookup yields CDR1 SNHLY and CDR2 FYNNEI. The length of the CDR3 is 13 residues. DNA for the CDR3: TGTGCCAGCAGTGGGACAGTGACCGGGGAGCTGTTTTTT. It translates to CASSGTVTGELFF.

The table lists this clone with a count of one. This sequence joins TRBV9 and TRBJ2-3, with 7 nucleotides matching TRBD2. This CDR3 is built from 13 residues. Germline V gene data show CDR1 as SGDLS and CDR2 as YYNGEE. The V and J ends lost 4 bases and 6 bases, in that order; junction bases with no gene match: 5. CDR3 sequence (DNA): TGTGCCAGCAGCCGGGACGGGAGGGATACGCAGTATTTT. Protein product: CASSRDGRDTQYF.

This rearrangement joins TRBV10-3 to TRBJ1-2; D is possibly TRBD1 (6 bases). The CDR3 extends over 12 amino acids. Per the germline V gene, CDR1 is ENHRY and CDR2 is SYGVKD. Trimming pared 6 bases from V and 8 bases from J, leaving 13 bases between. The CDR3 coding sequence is TGTGCCATCAGGAGGGGGTTGCGGGGCTACACCTTC. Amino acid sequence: CAIRRGLRGYTF.

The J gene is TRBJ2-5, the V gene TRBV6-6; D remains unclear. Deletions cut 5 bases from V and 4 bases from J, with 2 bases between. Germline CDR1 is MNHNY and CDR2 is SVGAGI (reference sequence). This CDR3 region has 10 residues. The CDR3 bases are TGTGCCAGCAGTCCAGAGACCCAGTACTTC. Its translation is CASSPETQYF.

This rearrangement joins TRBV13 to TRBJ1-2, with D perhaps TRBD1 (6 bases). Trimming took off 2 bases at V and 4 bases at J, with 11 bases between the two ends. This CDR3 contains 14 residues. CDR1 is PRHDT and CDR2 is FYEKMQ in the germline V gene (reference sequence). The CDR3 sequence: CASSLRGGGYGYTF. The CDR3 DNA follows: TGTGCCAGCAGCTTAAGGGGAGGGGGCTATGGCTACACCTTC.

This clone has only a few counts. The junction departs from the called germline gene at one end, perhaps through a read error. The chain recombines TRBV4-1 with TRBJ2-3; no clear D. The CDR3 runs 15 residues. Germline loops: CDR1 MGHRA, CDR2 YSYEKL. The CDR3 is CASRHAGGTTDTQYF. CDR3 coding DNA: TGCGCCAGCCGCCATGCCGGCGGCACCACAGATACGCAGTATTTT.

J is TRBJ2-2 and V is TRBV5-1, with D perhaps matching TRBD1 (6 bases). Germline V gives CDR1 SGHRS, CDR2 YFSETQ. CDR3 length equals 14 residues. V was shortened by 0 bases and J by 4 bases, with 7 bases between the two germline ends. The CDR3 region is CASSLGRGTGELFF. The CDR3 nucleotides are TGCGCCAGCAGCTTGGGCAGGGGCACCGGGGAGCTGTTTTTT.

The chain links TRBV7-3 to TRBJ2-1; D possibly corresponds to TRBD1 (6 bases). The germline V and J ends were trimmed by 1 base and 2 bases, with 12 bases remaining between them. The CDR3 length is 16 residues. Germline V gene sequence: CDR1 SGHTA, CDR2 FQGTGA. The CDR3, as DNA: TGTGCCAGCAGCTTAATCGCGGACAGTACCTACAATGAGCAGTTCTTC. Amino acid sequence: CASSLIADSTYNEQFF. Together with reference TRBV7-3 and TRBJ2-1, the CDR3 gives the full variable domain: GAGVSQTPSNKVTEKGKYVELRCDPISGHTALYWYRQSLGQGPEFLIYFQGTGAADDSGLPNDRFFAVRPEGSVSTLKIQRTERGDSAVYLCASSLIADSTYNEQFFGPGTRLTVL.

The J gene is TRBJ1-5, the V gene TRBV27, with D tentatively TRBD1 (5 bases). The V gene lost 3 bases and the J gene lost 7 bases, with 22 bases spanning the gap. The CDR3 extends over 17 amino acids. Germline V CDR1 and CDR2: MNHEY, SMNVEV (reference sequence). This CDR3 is CASSFRGSGVIRQPQHF. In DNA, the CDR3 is TGTGCCAGCAGTTTTCGGGGCTCCGGGGTTATTCGCCAGCCCCAGCATTTT.

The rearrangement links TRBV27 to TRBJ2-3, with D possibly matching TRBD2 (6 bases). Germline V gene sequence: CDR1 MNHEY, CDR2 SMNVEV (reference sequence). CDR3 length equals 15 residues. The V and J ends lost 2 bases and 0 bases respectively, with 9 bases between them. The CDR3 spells CASSLGDFSTDTQYF. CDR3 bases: TGTGCCAGCAGTTTAGGGGACTTTAGCACAGATACGCAGTATTTT.

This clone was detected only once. CDR3 region: CASSLDGQGAYGYTF. DNA for the CDR3: TGCGCCAGCAGCTTGGACGGACAGGGAGCCTATGGCTACACCTTC. The genes are TRBV5-1 and TRBJ1-2; TRBD1 agrees at 8 bases. Per germline, CDR1 SGHRS and CDR2 YFSETQ. J was trimmed by 4 bases and V by 0 bases; bases with no gene match: 5. This CDR3 has 15 amino acids. The full variable domain, its missing parts supplied by reference TRBV5-1 and TRBJ1-2, is KAGVTQTPRYLIKTRGQQVTLSCSPISGHRSVSWYQQTPGQGLQFLFEYFSETQRNKGNFPGRFSGRQFSNSRSEMNVSTLELGDSALYLCASSLDGQGAYGYTFGSGTRLTVV.

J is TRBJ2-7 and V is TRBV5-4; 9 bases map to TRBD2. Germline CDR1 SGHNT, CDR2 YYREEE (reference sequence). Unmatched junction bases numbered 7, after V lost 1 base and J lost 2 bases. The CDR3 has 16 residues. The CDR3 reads CASSLRAGGGTYEQYF. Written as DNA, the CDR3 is TGTGCCAGCAGCTTGAGGGCGGGAGGGGGGACCTACGAGCAGTACTTC.

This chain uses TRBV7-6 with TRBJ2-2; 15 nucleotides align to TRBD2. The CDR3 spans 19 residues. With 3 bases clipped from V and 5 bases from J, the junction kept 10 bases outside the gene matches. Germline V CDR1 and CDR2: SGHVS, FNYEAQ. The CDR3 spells CASSFPGLAGGVGTGELFF. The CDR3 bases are TGTGCCAGCAGCTTTCCGGGACTAGCGGGAGGAGTGGGGACCGGGGAGCTGTTTTTT.

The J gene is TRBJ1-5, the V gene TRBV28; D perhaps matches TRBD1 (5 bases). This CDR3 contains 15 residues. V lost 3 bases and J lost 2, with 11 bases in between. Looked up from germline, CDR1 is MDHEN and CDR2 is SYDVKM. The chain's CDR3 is CASSLQQGGNQPQHF. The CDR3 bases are TGTGCCAGCAGTTTGCAGCAGGGAGGCAATCAGCCCCAGCATTTT.

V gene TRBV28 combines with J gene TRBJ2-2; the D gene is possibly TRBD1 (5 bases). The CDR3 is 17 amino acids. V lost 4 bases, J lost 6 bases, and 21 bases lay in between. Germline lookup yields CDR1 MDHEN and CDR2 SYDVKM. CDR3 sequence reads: CASSSDKTGGWAGELFF. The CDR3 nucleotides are TGTGCCAGCAGTTCGGACAAAACAGGTGGTTGGGCCGGGGAGCTGTTTTTT.

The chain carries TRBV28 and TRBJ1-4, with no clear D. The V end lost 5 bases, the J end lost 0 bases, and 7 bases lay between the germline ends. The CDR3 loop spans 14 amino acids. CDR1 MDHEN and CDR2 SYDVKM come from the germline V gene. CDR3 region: CASSPFTTNEKLFF. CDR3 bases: TGTGCCAGCAGTCCGTTCACAACTAATGAAAAACTGTTTTTT.

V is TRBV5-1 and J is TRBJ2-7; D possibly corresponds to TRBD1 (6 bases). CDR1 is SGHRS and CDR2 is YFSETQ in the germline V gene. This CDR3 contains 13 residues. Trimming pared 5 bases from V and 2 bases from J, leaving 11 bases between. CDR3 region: CASSSWTAYEQYF. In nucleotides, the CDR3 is TGCGCCAGCAGTTCGTGGACAGCCTACGAGCAGTACTTC.